Following are 21 T cell receptor beta chains from one sample sequenced in a study of blood T cells in healthy people across ages. A J-beta primer mix and a sample-barcoded 5' primer were used in a second PCR of about 7 to 12 cycles. Each CDR3 protein is one row after TCRdb ran MiXCR on the 5' RACE reads. Of 1.5 million to 2 million distinct CDR3 sequences listed, roughly 50% are singletons. The source material was blood. The origin of the receptors is a woman between 40 and 55 years old in good health.

The J gene is TRBJ2-6, the V gene TRBV5-1; D unclear. Trimming cost V 5 bases and J 0 bases, with 9 bases left between them. The CDR3 is 15 amino acids. The V gene's germline CDR1 is SGHRS and CDR2 YFSETQ. DNA of the CDR3: TGCGCCAGCAGGTACGCGGTCTCTGGGGCCAACGTCCTGACTTTC. This sequence encodes CASRYAVSGANVLTF. Variable domain in full (rest from reference TRBV5-1 and TRBJ2-6): KAGVTQTPRYLIKTRGQQVTLSCSPISGHRSVSWYQQTPGQGLQFLFEYFSETQRNKGNFPGRFSGRQFSNSRSEMNVSTLELGDSALYLCASRYAVSGANVLTFGAGSRLTVL.

This clonotype was detected a few times. The chain couples TRBV12-3 or TRBV12-4 to TRBJ1-4; D remains ambiguous. The germline V and J ends were trimmed by 10 bases and 7 bases, with 16 bases remaining between them. The CDR3 contains 13 residues. This chain's CDR3 is CATALTNGEKLFF. DNA for the CDR3: TGTGCCACCGCGCTAACAAACGGTGAAAAACTGTTTTTT.

This sequence joins TRBV10-3 and TRBJ2-5, with D possibly matching TRBD1 (6 bases). Trimming left V 2 bases short and J 3 bases short, with 10 bases between. Germline V lookup: CDR1 ENHRY, CDR2 SYGVKD. This CDR3 contains 14 residues. In DNA form, the CDR3 reads TGTGCCATCAGTGAGACAGGGATTGAAGAGACCCAGTACTTC. Its protein product is CAISETGIEETQYF.

The CDR3 DNA follows: TGTGCCAGCAGTTACCTCATTAGCGGGGGGCGATCAGAGACCCAGTACTTC. As protein: CASSYLISGGRSETQYF. The genes are TRBV6-5 and TRBJ2-5, with 10 bases identical to TRBD2. Germline CDR1 is MNHEY and CDR2 is SVGAGI. The CDR3 spans 17 residues. V dropped 2 bases and J dropped 4; count of bases not matched to a gene: 10.

The V gene is TRBV5-5, the J gene TRBJ1-2; TRBD1 matches 8 bases. V shed 0 bases, J shed 6 bases, and the junction held 4 bases outside the gene matches. This CDR3 has 14 residues. Germline-derived CDR1 and CDR2 are SGHKS and YYEKEE (reference sequence). The DNA of the CDR3 is TGTGCCAGCAGCTTGGCAGGGGGCGTTAATGGCTACACCTTC. Residues: CASSLAGGVNGYTF. The whole variable domain, filled in from reference TRBV5-5 and TRBJ1-2, reads DAGVTQSPTHLIKTRGQQVTLRCSPISGHKSVSWYQQVLGQGPQFIFQYYEKEERGRGNFPDRFSARQFPNYSSELNVNALLLGDSALYLCASSLAGGVNGYTFGSGTRLTVV.

The chain couples TRBV7-9 to TRBJ2-1, with D maybe TRBD1 (6 bases). The CDR3 has 16 amino acids. Trimming took 2 bases from V and 2 from J, leaving 13 bases between them. CDR1 and CDR2 (germline): SEHNR, FQNEAQ (reference sequence). The CDR3 DNA reads TGTGCCAGCAGCTTACAGGGGCCGGGGCCCTACAATGAGCAGTTCTTC. Translation gives CASSLQGPGPYNEQFF.

This clonotype was counted once. This sequence joins TRBV24-1 and TRBJ2-7; 8 nucleotides align to TRBD2. The J call may be in error: the DNA end matches TRBJ2-5 better. This CDR3 is 16 amino acids long. Per the germline V gene, CDR1 is KGHDR and CDR2 is SFDVKD. The CDR3 nucleotides read TGTGCCACCAGTGCTGGGACTAGTGGTAATGGGGAGACCCAGTACTTC. This translates into CATSAGTSGNGETQYF.

The chain carries TRBV20-1 and TRBJ2-1; 7 positions agree with TRBD1. Germline-derived CDR1 and CDR2 are DFQATT and SNEGSKA (reference sequence). J was trimmed by 6 bases and V by 3 bases; bases with no gene match: 8. This CDR3 is 14 amino acids long. The CDR3 sequence is CSASQYNRGNEQFF. CDR3 bases: TGCAGTGCTAGCCAATATAACAGGGGCAATGAGCAGTTCTTC.

The rearrangement joins TRBV20-1 to TRBJ2-7; D gene uncertain. This CDR3 has 13 residues. From germline, CDR1 is DFQATT and CDR2 SNEGSKA (reference sequence). V was shortened by 3 bases and J by 0 bases, with 9 bases between the two germline ends. The CDR3 bases are TGCAGTGCTAGTGTGGGCCACTCCTACGAGCAGTACTTC. It specifies CSASVGHSYEQYF.

The rearrangement joins TRBV7-9 to TRBJ2-7; 7 bases agree with TRBD2. Trimming cost V 5 bases and J 7 bases; bases outside gene matches: 11. CDR3 length equals 14 residues. Germline CDR1 and CDR2: SEHNR and FQNEAQ (reference sequence). The CDR3 region has the DNA TGTGCCAGCAGCCAACCCCGGGGGGTAGATGAGCAGTACTTC. It translates to CASSQPRGVDEQYF.

V gene TRBV3-1 combines with J gene TRBJ2-3; tentative D call: TRBD2 (6 bases). Germline V lookup: CDR1 LGHDT, CDR2 YNNKEL (reference sequence). This CDR3 is 16 amino acids long. Trimming stripped 1 base from V and 2 bases from J, with 13 bases between. CDR3 DNA: TGTGCCAGCAGCCAAGTTGGAGGGAGCACCACAGATACGCAGTATTTT. Its protein is CASSQVGGSTTDTQYF.

The CDR3: CASSQGLAGGRGDEQYF. The CDR3 DNA sequence: TGTGCCAGCAGCCAGGGACTAGCGGGGGGGCGGGGAGATGAGCAGTACTTC. The V call is TRBV2, the J call TRBJ2-5; 16 bases line up with TRBD2. The V and J ends lost 6 bases and 11 bases, in that order; junction bases with no gene match: 15. The CDR3 sequence is 17 residues long. Germline loops: CDR1 SNHLY, CDR2 FYNNEI.

The J gene is TRBJ1-4, the V gene TRBV5-1; 9 nucleotides agree with TRBD1. Germline trimming cut 4 bases from V and 7 bases from J; bases unmatched to any gene: 8. CDR1 SGHRS and CDR2 YFSETQ come from the germline V gene. The CDR3 covers 15 residues. CDR3 sequence (DNA): TGCGCCAGCAGCCGGGACAGGGTCGACGGTGAAAAACTGTTTTTT. This sequence encodes CASSRDRVDGEKLFF.

The chain carries TRBV9 and TRBJ1-6; D is perhaps TRBD1 (5 bases). The CDR3 spans 14 residues. The V gene lost 4 bases and the J gene lost 10 bases, with 15 bases spanning the gap. Germline CDR1 SGDLS, CDR2 YYNGEE. CDR3 in amino acids: CASSPATGWSPLHF. For the CDR3, the DNA is TGTGCCAGCAGCCCGGCAACAGGTTGGTCACCCCTCCACTTT.

The chain carries TRBV29-1 and TRBJ1-1; weak D call: TRBD1 (6 bases). Germline CDR1 reads SQVTM; CDR2 reads ANQGSEA. The V and J ends lost 6 bases and 0 bases respectively, with 14 bases between them. The CDR3 covers 14 residues. The CDR3 here is CSVAPRGLNTEAFF. The CDR3 coding sequence is TGCAGCGTGGCACCCAGGGGCTTGAACACTGAAGCTTTCTTT.

The chain has TRBV15 and TRBJ2-5, with a weak D call TRBD2 (5 bases). Trimming stripped 8 bases from V and 2 bases from J, with 12 bases between. Germline CDR1 LNHNV, CDR2 YYDKDF (reference sequence). This CDR3 comprises 13 residues. The CDR3 is CATAAEAQETQYF. The CDR3 DNA reads as TGTGCCACCGCTGCGGAGGCTCAAGAGACCCAGTACTTC.

The V and J genes are TRBV28 and TRBJ1-1, with D perhaps TRBD1 (6 bases). Germline CDR1 MDHEN, CDR2 SYDVKM. The CDR3 sequence is 16 residues long. V lost 3 bases, J lost 2 bases, and 16 bases lay in between. DNA of the CDR3: TGTGCCAGCAGTTTCTCCGGGACAACAAGCAACACTGAAGCTTTCTTT. Protein: CASSFSGTTSNTEAFF.

Only one count was recorded for this clonotype. CDR3 bases: TGTGCCAGCAGCTTGACTAGCGGGGGACTCATGGAGACCCAGTACTTC. It is translated as CASSLTSGGLMETQYF. The chain links TRBV7-9 to TRBJ2-4; 12 bases are a match to TRBD2. The better agreement between TRBJ2-5 and the DNA end casts doubt on the J call. Germline lookup yields CDR1 SEHNR and CDR2 FQNEAQ (reference sequence). The CDR3 consists of 16 residues.

This clonotype was seen many times. The chain links TRBV4-2 to TRBJ2-5, with D perhaps being TRBD1 or TRBD2 (5 bases each). This CDR3 has 15 amino acids. The germline V gene has CDR1 LGHNA and CDR2 YNFKEQ. V lost 8 bases and J 2 bases, leaving 18 bases between the germline ends. CDR3 sequence: CASSDGAEGQETQYF. In DNA form, the CDR3 reads TGTGCCAGCTCCGACGGGGCAGAGGGACAAGAGACCCAGTACTTC.

This clonotype has a handful of counts. The chain employs TRBV5-1 and TRBJ2-5; D gene uncertain. V was pared by 3 bases and J by 5 bases, with 14 bases between. There are 14 residues in the CDR3. Looked up from germline, CDR1 is SGHRS and CDR2 is YFSETQ. CDR3 in amino acids: CASSSIQRWETQYF. The CDR3 bases are TGCGCCAGCAGCTCGATACAGAGGTGGGAGACCCAGTACTTC.

The V and J genes are TRBV5-1 and TRBJ1-1; possibly TRBD1 for D (6 bases). The CDR3 consists of 17 residues. The V end was cut by 0 bases, the J end by 11 bases, with 26 bases between. Per the germline V gene, CDR1 is SGHRS and CDR2 is YFSETQ. Here the CDR3 DNA reads TGCGCCAGCAGCTTGGGCCCTGGGGACAACCTGAGTGGAGGGGCTTTCTTT. It specifies CASSLGPGDNLSGGAFF.